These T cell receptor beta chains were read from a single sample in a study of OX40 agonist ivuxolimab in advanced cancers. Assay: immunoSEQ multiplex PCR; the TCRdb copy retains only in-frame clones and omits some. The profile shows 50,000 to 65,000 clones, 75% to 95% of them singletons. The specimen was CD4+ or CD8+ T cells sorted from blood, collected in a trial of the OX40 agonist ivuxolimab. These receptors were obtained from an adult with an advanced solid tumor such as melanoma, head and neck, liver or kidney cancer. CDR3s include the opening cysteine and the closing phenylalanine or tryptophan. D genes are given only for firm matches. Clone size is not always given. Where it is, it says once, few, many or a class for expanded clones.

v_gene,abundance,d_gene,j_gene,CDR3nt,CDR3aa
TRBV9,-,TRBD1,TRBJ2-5,TGTGCCAGCAGCGCCGCAGGGGGCGGTTGGCAAGAGACCCAGTACTTC,CASSAAGGGWQETQYF
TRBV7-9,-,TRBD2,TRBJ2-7,TGTGCCAGCAGCTCGACTAGCGAGACCTACGAGCAGTACTTC,CASSSTSETYEQYF
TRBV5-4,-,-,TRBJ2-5,TGTGCCAGCAGCACTGGGGGGTTCCAAGAGACCCAGTACTTC,CASSTGGFQETQYF
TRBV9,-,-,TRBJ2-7,TGTGCCAGCAGCCCCCCCCAGGGTCCCTACGAGCAGTACTTC,CASSPPQGPYEQYF
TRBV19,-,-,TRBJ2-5,TGTGCCAGTAGTATCCGGGACCAAGAGACCCAGTACTTC,CASSIRDQETQYF
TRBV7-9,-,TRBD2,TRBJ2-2,TGTGCCAGCAGCTTAGACAGCGGGATTAACACCGGGGAGCTGTTTTTT,CASSLDSGINTGELFF
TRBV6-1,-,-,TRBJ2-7,TGTGCCAGCATTGAGGTCATGAGCTACGAGCAGTACTTC,CASIEVMSYEQYF
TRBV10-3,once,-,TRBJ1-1,TGTGCCATCAGTGACACGGGGGATACTGAAGCTTTCTTT,CAISDTGDTEAFF
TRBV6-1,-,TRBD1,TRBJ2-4,TGTGCCAGCAGTGAAGACACAGGGGTTGGAGTCAAAAACATTCAGTACTTC,CASSEDTGVGVKNIQYF
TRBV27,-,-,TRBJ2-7,TGTGCCAGCAGCTCGACGGGCAGGGCCTACGAGCAGTACTTC,CASSSTGRAYEQYF
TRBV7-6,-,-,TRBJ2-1,TGTGCCAGCAGCAGAGACTCGAGCTCCTACAATGAGCAGTTCTTC,CASSRDSSSYNEQFF
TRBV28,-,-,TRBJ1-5,TGTGCCAGCAGTCCCCTCGAGGTCGGCAATCAGCCCCAGCATTTT,CASSPLEVGNQPQHF
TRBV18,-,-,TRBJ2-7,TGTGCCAGCTCACCAACGACTTTCTTCTACGAGCAGTACTTC,CASSPTTFFYEQYF
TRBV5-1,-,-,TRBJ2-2,TGCGCCAGCAGCCCAGTTGACCCGAACACCGGGGAGCTGTTTTTT,CASSPVDPNTGELFF
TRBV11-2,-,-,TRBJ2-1,TGTGCCAGCAGCAAGGAGGAGGGATATAATGAGCAGTTCTTC,CASSKEEGYNEQFF
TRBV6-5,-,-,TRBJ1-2,TGTGCCAGCAGTTACGGTACACGGGACGGCTATGGCTACACCTTC,CASSYGTRDGYGYTF
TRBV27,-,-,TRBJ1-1,TGTGCCAGCAGTTCGGTCGAGGGGCTGAACACTGAAGCTTTCTTT,CASSSVEGLNTEAFF
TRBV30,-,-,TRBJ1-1,TGTGCCTGGAGTGATCTGGGGAACACTGAAGCTTTCTTT,CAWSDLGNTEAFF
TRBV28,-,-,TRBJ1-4,TGTGCCAGCAGTTACGAGGGGGTAAATGAAAAACTGTTTTTT,CASSYEGVNEKLFF
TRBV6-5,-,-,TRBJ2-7,TGTGCCAGCAGACACATGGGGTACGAGCAGTACTTC,CASRHMGYEQYF
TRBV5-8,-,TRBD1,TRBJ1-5,TGTGCCAGCAGCCCGGGACAGGGAAATCAGCCCCAGCATTTT,CASSPGQGNQPQHF
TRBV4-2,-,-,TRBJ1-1,TGTGCCAGCAGCCAAACAGGTTCCGGGGACACTGAAGCTTTCTTT,CASSQTGSGDTEAFF
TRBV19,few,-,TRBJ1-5,TGTGCCAGTAGTATAGATGGGGGAAACCAGCCCCAGCATTTT,CASSIDGGNQPQHF
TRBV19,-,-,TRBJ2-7,TGTGCCAGTAGTATTGGTTCGGCAGTCTACGAGCAGTACTTC,CASSIGSAVYEQYF
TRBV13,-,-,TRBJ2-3,TGTGCCAGCAGCCCCCCACAGGATTTGAGCACAGATACGCAGTATTTT,CASSPPQDLSTDTQYF
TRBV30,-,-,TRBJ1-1,TGTGCCTGGAGTACAGGGTGGTTCACTGAAGCTTTCTTT,CAWSTGWFTEAFF
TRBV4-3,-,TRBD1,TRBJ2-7,TGCGCCAGCAGCCCCCGGACAGGGTATTACGAGCAGTACTTC,CASSPRTGYYEQYF
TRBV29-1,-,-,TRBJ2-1,TGCAGCGTTGATTGGCGGGAACTCGGGCAGTTCTTC,CSVDWRELGQFF
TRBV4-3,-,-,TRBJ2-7,TGCGCCAGCAGCCAAGGTAACGAGCAGTACTTC,CASSQGNEQYF
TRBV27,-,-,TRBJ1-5,TGTGCCAGCAGTCCCGAGAGTTATCAGCCCCAGCATTTT,CASSPESYQPQHF
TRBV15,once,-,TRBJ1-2,TGTGCCACCAGCAGAGACCTGGTCGCTTCTAACTATGGCTACACCTTC,CATSRDLVASNYGYTF
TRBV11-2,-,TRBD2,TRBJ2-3,TGTGCCAGCAGCGTCACTAGCGGGACTCCTAACACAGATACGCAGTATTTT,CASSVTSGTPNTDTQYF
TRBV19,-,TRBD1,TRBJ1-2,TGTGCCAGTAGTATCTATGGACAGGGTTACTATGGCTACACCTTC,CASSIYGQGYYGYTF
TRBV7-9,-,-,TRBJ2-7,TGTGCCAGCAGCCCTATGAAGGACACCCCATCCTACGAGCAGTACTTC,CASSPMKDTPSYEQYF
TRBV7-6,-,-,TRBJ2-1,TGTGCCAGCAGCTTTGGGGGCTATAGCTCCTACAATGAGCAGTTCTTC,CASSFGGYSSYNEQFF
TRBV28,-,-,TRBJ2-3,TGTGCCAGCAGACCTACACCCCCCGGGAGAGATACGCAGTATTTT,CASRPTPPGRDTQYF
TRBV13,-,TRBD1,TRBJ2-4,TGTGCCAGCAGCTTGGGACAGGGGGCGGACATTCAGTACTTC,CASSLGQGADIQYF
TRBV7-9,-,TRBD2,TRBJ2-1,TGTGCCAGCAGCTTTAGCGGGCGCGAGCAGTTCTTC,CASSFSGREQFF
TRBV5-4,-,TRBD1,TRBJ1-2,TGTGCCAGCAGCTTGGGGGACAGGGGTAATGGCTACACCTTC,CASSLGDRGNGYTF
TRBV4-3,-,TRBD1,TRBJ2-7,TGCGCCAGCAGCCCGCGCGGGGACAGGGAGTACTACGAGCAGTACTTC,CASSPRGDREYYEQYF
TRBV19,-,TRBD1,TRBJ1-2,TGTGCCAGTAGTATTAGCGGGACAGGCTACGGCTACACCTTC,CASSISGTGYGYTF
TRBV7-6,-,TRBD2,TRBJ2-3,TGTGCCAGCAGCCCCTCGGTTCGGGGGGGGCCAGATACGCAGTATTTT,CASSPSVRGGPDTQYF
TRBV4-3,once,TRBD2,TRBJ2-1,TGCGCCAGCAGCCAAGATTGGGGGACTAGGAGGTACAATGAGCAGTTCTTC,CASSQDWGTRRYNEQFF
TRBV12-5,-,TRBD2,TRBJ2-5,TGTGCTAGTGGTCAAGGACTAGCGAGGGAGACCCAGTACTTC,CASGQGLARETQYF
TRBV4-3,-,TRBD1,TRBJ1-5,TGCGCCAGCAGCCAAGAAGACAGGGAGGGACAGCCCCAGCATTTT,CASSQEDREGQPQHF
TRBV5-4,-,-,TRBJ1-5,TGTGCCAGCAGCTTGGGACAGAGCCAGCCCCAGCATTTT,CASSLGQSQPQHF
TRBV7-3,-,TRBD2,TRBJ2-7,TGTGCCAGCAGCCCTAGCGGGGCCTCCGAGCAGTACTTC,CASSPSGASEQYF
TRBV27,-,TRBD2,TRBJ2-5,TGTGCCAGCAGTTTGCTGACTAGCGGGAGTTTTCAAGAGACCCAGTACTTC,CASSLLTSGSFQETQYF
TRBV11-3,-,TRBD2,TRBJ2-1,TGTGCCAGCAGCTTATCTAGCGGGAGTTTCTATGAGCAGTTCTTC,CASSLSSGSFYEQFF